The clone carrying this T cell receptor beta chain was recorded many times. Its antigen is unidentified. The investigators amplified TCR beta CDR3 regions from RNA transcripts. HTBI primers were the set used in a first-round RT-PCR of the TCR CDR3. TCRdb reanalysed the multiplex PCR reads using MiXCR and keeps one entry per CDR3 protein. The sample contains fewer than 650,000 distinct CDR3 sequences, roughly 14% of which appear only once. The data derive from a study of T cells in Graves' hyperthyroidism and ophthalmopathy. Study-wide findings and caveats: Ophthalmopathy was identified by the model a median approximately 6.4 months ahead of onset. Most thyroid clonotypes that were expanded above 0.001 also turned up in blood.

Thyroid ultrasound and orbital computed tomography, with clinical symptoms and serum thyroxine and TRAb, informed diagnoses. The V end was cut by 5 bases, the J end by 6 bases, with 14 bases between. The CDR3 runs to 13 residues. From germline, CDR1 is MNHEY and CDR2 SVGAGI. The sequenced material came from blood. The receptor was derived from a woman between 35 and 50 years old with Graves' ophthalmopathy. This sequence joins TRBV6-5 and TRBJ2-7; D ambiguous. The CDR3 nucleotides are TGTGCCAGCAGTCCCCATCACGGCTCCGAGCAGTACTTC. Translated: CASSPHHGSEQYF.